The present T cell receptor (beta chain) was sequenced within a study of shared clonotypes between healthy human individuals. Germline-derived CDR1 and CDR2 are MDHEN and SYDVKM. V lost 5 bases to trimming and J lost 12 bases; unmatched junction nucleotides: 16. The CDR3 is made up of 15 amino acids. In regard to this clone: The antigen remains unidentified.

Study-level points and caveats: Generally, estimated richness proved larger in naive subsets than it did in memory subsets. The study found lower generation probabilities in non-shared clonotypes than in those shared by all four donors. Across a handful of donors, naive CD4 shared roughly 5.1%, naive CD8 more than 3%, memory CD4 approximately 2.5%, memory CD8 over 0.3%.

Only Caucasian adults living in Nashville, Tennessee served as donors. The data were produced by immunoSEQ multiplex PCR, yet TCRdb's version contains in-frame clones alone and is incomplete. The data contain a few million clones, approximately 93% of them singletons. Sequencing input: naive CD4+ T cells from PBMCs. Subset given: CD45RA+ positively selected. The receptor was derived from a man between 18 and 35 years old in good health. Some clones in this sample may be carry-over from other donors' samples. The chain recombines TRBV28 with TRBJ1-2, with 9 bases aligning to TRBD1. In DNA form, the CDR3 reads TGTGCCAGCAGTATTCTACAGGGGGCGACTGCCCGGGACACCTTC. Its protein is CASSILQGATARDTF.